This entry lists 28 T cell receptor beta chains sequenced from one sample in a study of blood T cells in healthy people across ages. With a J-beta primer mix and a sample-barcoded 5' primer, a second PCR ran roughly 6 to 11 cycles. Each CDR3 protein gets one entry after TCRdb re-called the 5' RACE reads with MiXCR. The sample consists of roughly 1,800,000 distinct CDR3 sequences, around half of them appearing once. Sequenced material: blood. Receptors originate from a woman in her thirties or forties in good health.

The V call is TRBV20-1, the J call TRBJ2-1, with 8 bases identical to TRBD2. Germline lookup yields CDR1 DFQATT and CDR2 SNEGSKA (reference sequence). Germline trimming cut 5 bases from V and 1 base from J; bases unmatched to any gene: 10. The CDR3 is made up of 16 amino acids. As DNA, the CDR3 is TGCAGTGCTCATGCCGCGGGGGGCCCTTCCTACAATGAGCAGTTCTTC. It translates to CSAHAAGGPSYNEQFF.

There are a few counts of this clonotype. The V and J genes are TRBV6-6 and TRBJ1-6; D unclear. Trimming cost V 8 bases and J 2 bases, with 13 bases left between them. CDR1 is MNHNY and CDR2 is SVGAGI in the germline V gene (reference sequence). The CDR3 runs 15 residues. The CDR3 protein is CASLETPPYNSPLHF. The DNA for the CDR3 is TGTGCCAGCCTGGAGACGCCTCCCTATAATTCACCCCTCCACTTT.

There are a few counts of this clonotype. The chain recombines TRBV7-2 with TRBJ2-1; D gene uncertain. CDR1 is SGHTA and CDR2 is FQGNSA in the germline V gene. With 5 bases removed from V and 9 bases from J, the gap between germline ends came to 11 bases. This CDR3 is built from 12 residues. The CDR3 bases are TGTGCCAGCAGCCCCATGTACGGTGAGCAGTTCTTC. Protein sequence: CASSPMYGEQFF.

The chain recombines TRBV20-1 with TRBJ2-5, with 11 bases fitting TRBD2. After removal of 2 bases from V and 4 bases from J, the junction contained 6 bases not matched to a gene. There are 15 residues in the CDR3. The germline V gene encodes CDR1 DFQATT and CDR2 SNEGSKA (reference sequence). This CDR3 reads CSARSGTSGGETQYF. CDR3 DNA: TGCAGTGCTAGATCTGGGACTAGCGGAGGAGAGACCCAGTACTTC.

This clonotype has only a few counts. V is TRBV4-3 and J is TRBJ2-1; D is tentatively TRBD1 or TRBD2 (5 bases each). Germline V gene sequence: CDR1 LGHNA, CDR2 YSLEER. V lost 3 bases and J lost 10, with 25 bases in between. The CDR3 is 17 residues long. CDR3 nucleotides: TGCGCCAGCAGCCACCCAAGGATAGGGACCCTGGAAGAGGAGCAGTTCTTC. Protein product: CASSHPRIGTLEEEQFF.

V and J are TRBV6-6 and TRBJ1-5; D uncertain. The CDR3 sequence is 15 residues long. Germline assignment: CDR1 MNHNY and CDR2 SVGAGI (reference sequence). V gave up 0 bases and J gave up 2 bases, with 8 bases separating them. CDR3 bases: TGTGCCAGCAGTTACTCCCGGGGAGGCAATCAGCCCCAGCATTTT. Protein: CASSYSRGGNQPQHF.

In regard to this clonotype: A read error may produce the germline difference seen at one junction end. The chain carries TRBV6-2 or TRBV6-3 and TRBJ2-5; D ambiguous. The CDR3 is 15 residues long. CDR1 is MNHEY and CDR2 is SVGEGT in the germline V gene. CDR3 DNA: TGTGTCAGCAGCCCAATCGGGCTACACCAAGAGACCCAGTACTTC. Translating it yields CVSSPIGLHQETQYF.

V and J are TRBV14 and TRBJ2-5, with no clear D. Germline lookup yields CDR1 SGHDN and CDR2 FVKESK. Deletions cut 0 bases from V and 4 bases from J, with 12 bases between. The CDR3 extends over 15 amino acids. Here the CDR3 reads CASSQEWATGETQYF. Written as DNA, the CDR3 is TGTGCCAGCAGCCAAGAGTGGGCTACGGGAGAGACCCAGTACTTC.

The CDR3 is CASSLGWRGAPQETQYF. DNA of the CDR3: TGTGCCAGCAGCTTAGGATGGCGGGGGGCGCCTCAAGAGACCCAGTACTTC. The V gene is TRBV7-2, the J gene TRBJ2-5; 8 nucleotides align to TRBD2. Trimming at V came to 1 base and at J to 2 bases, leaving 9 bases not matched to a gene. Germline V lookup: CDR1 SGHTA, CDR2 FQGNSA. This CDR3 contains 17 residues.

The chain links TRBV5-1 to TRBJ2-3; 7 bases map to TRBD2. V was pared by 1 base and J by 6 bases, with 17 bases of the junction left unmatched. Germline V gene data show CDR1 as SGHRS and CDR2 as YFSETQ. CDR3 length: 18 residues. CDR3 region: CASSLFGTTQQKLDTQYF. The CDR3 nucleotides are TGCGCCAGCAGCTTGTTTGGGACTACCCAACAAAAGCTGGATACGCAGTATTTT.

The rearrangement links TRBV5-6 to TRBJ1-2; D perhaps matches TRBD1 (5 bases). The V end was cut by 4 bases, the J end by 4 bases, with 17 bases between. Germline V gives CDR1 SGHDT, CDR2 YYEEEE. This CDR3 is 15 amino acids long. The CDR3 reads CASSGGAGTLYGYTF. The CDR3 coding sequence is TGTGCCAGCAGCGGGGGAGCAGGGACTCTCTATGGCTACACCTTC. Supplemented by reference TRBV5-6 and TRBJ1-2, the full variable domain reads DAGVTQSPTHLIKTRGQQVTLRCSPKSGHDTVSWYQQALGQGPQFIFQYYEEEERQRGNFPDRFSGHQFPNYSSELNVNALLLGDSALYLCASSGGAGTLYGYTFGSGTRLTVV.

The chain has TRBV4-1 and TRBJ2-4; 10 nucleotides agree with TRBD1. The J call is doubtful: the DNA matches TRBJ2-7 better. The CDR3 consists of 15 residues. Germline V gene lookup returns CDR1 MGHRA and CDR2 YSYEKL. CDR3 residues: CASSHGRTGGNEQYF. CDR3 coding DNA: TGCGCCAGCAGCCACGGGCGGACAGGGGGGAACGAGCAGTACTTC.

The CDR3 nucleotides read TGTGCCACCAGGCTAAAACAGAACACTGAAGCTTTCTTT. This gives the protein CATRLKQNTEAFF. The chain joins TRBV24-1 to TRBJ1-1; D not certain. V lost 7 bases and J 1 base, leaving 9 bases between the germline ends. Germline V lookup: CDR1 KGHDR, CDR2 SFDVKD. The CDR3 runs to 13 residues.

The chain recombines TRBV13 with TRBJ1-5, with D uncertain. Trimming left V 4 bases short and J 10 bases short, with 11 bases between. CDR1 and CDR2 (germline): PRHDT, FYEKMQ (reference sequence). This CDR3 contains 12 residues. CDR3 sequence reads: CASSWGESPQHF. The CDR3 DNA reads TGTGCCAGCAGCTGGGGTGAGAGTCCCCAGCATTTT.

The gene calls are TRBV2 and TRBJ2-1, with D unresolved. CDR3 length: 12 residues. V was clipped by 6 bases and J by 6 bases, with 9 bases between them. CDR1 and CDR2 (germline): SNHLY, FYNNEI. The CDR3 spells CASRRLGNEQFF. CDR3 nucleotides: TGTGCCAGCAGACGACTGGGCAATGAGCAGTTCTTC.

A few counts support this clonotype. The genes are TRBV7-9 and TRBJ2-7; 9 bases fit TRBD1. The CDR3 runs 15 residues. V trimming: 4 bases; J trimming: 3 bases; junction bases outside the gene matches: 7. Germline assignment: CDR1 SEHNR and CDR2 FQNEAQ (reference sequence). CDR3 residues: CASSSTRGQGYEQYF. CDR3 nucleotides: TGTGCCAGCAGCTCTACTCGGGGACAGGGCTACGAGCAGTACTTC. The full variable domain, rest sourced from reference TRBV7-9 and TRBJ2-7, is DTGVSQNPRHKITKRGQNVTFRCDPISEHNRLYWYRQTLGQGPEFLTYFQNEAQLEKSRLLSDRFSAERPKGSFSTLEIQRTEQGDSAMYLCASSSTRGQGYEQYFGPGTRLTVT.

The chain links TRBV5-1 to TRBJ2-1, with D unclear. The V gene lost 4 bases and the J gene lost 8 bases, with 16 bases spanning the gap. The CDR3 spans 14 residues. The germline gives CDR1 SGHRS, CDR2 YFSETQ. CDR3 coding DNA: TGCGCCAGCAGCCCCCGGGCCAGGAGAGATGAGCAGTTCTTC. Protein sequence: CASSPRARRDEQFF.

The chain couples TRBV5-1 to TRBJ1-2; tentatively, D is TRBD1 (6 bases). CDR1 and CDR2 (germline): SGHRS, YFSETQ. The CDR3 runs to 16 residues. Trimming took 4 bases from V and 8 from J, leaving 24 bases between them. CDR3 nucleotide sequence: TGCGCCAGCAGCCACGGCCAGGGGCCCTCAAGAGAAGGCTACACCTTC. Protein sequence: CASSHGQGPSREGYTF.

This clonotype has only a few counts. The chain carries TRBV7-2 and TRBJ1-6; D may be TRBD1 (5 bases). The CDR3 spans 14 residues. CDR1 and CDR2 from the germline V gene are SGHTA and FQGNSA. V shed 5 bases and J shed 9 bases, with 14 bases lying between them. Here the CDR3 reads CASSPGTRGSPLHF. DNA for the CDR3: TGTGCCAGCAGCCCCGGGACTCGGGGTTCACCCCTCCACTTT. Full variable domain (remainder filled in from reference TRBV7-2 and TRBJ1-6): GAGVSQSPSNKVTEKGKDVELRCDPISGHTALYWYRQSLGQGLEFLIYFQGNSAPDKSGLPSDRFSAERTGGSVSTLTIQRTQQEDSAVYLCASSPGTRGSPLHFGNGTRLTVT.

This chain links TRBV18 with TRBJ2-5, with no clear D. The CDR3 is 14 residues long. Germline V gives CDR1 KGHSH, CDR2 LQKENI. The ends were cut back, 3 bases at V and 3 bases at J, with 11 bases in the middle. The CDR3 nucleotides read TGTGCCAGCTCACCGCACAACAAAAAAGAGACCCAGTACTTC. It codes for CASSPHNKKETQYF.

This clonotype was found a few times. The chain combines TRBV2 with TRBJ2-3; TRBD2 aligns across 10 bases. This CDR3 has 15 residues. CDR1 is SNHLY, CDR2 FYNNEI, per germline. Losses at the gene ends were 4 bases for V and 6 bases for J; bases not matched to a gene: 7. The CDR3 sequence is CASSGMLAGVDTQYF. For the CDR3, the DNA is TGTGCCAGCAGTGGTATGCTAGCGGGGGTCGATACGCAGTATTTT.

In its sample, this clonotype was seen a few times. The gene calls are TRBV28 and TRBJ2-7; the D gene is possibly TRBD2 (6 bases). The CDR3 has 15 amino acids. The germline V and J ends were trimmed by 5 bases and 4 bases, with 18 bases remaining between them. Germline V lookup: CDR1 MDHEN, CDR2 SYDVKM. In nucleotides, the CDR3 is TGTGCCAGCAGTATCCACCGGGACTTAAAGTACGAGCAGTACTTC. Amino acids: CASSIHRDLKYEQYF.

The V and J genes are TRBV7-2 and TRBJ1-2; no clear D. V gave up 1 base and J gave up 2 bases, with 11 bases separating them. This CDR3 has 15 residues. Per germline, CDR1 SGHTA and CDR2 FQGNSA. The CDR3 is CASSLVRVPNYGYTF. The CDR3 region has the DNA TGTGCCAGCAGCTTAGTGAGGGTCCCCAACTATGGCTACACCTTC.

The J gene is TRBJ2-3, the V gene TRBV6-5; TRBD2 might be the D (5 bases). V lost 0 bases and J 4 bases, leaving 11 bases between the germline ends. CDR3 length equals 15 residues. CDR1 MNHEY and CDR2 SVGAGI come from the germline V gene. CDR3 protein: CASSYSRAGADTQYF. The CDR3 bases are TGTGCCAGCAGTTACTCGAGGGCAGGCGCAGATACGCAGTATTTT.

V and J are TRBV4-2 and TRBJ1-2; D not certain. Germline-derived CDR1 and CDR2 are LGHNA and YNFKEQ. The CDR3 runs 15 residues. Deletions cut 0 bases from V and 4 bases from J, with 12 bases between. The DNA of the CDR3 is TGTGCCAGCAGCCAAGATTCAGGTAGCGCCTATGGCTACACCTTC. Amino acid sequence: CASSQDSGSAYGYTF.

On this clonotype: At one of its ends the junction is not consistent with the germline gene, which may arise from a read error. This chain connects TRBV27 to TRBJ2-1, with D perhaps matching TRBD1 or TRBD2 (6 bases each). Germline CDR1 reads MNHEY; CDR2 reads SMNVEV (reference sequence). The CDR3 runs to 16 residues. The CDR3, as DNA: TGTGCCAGCAGTTTATTAGGGGGGAGGTCCTACAGTGAGCAGTTCTTC. Translated: CASSLLGGRSYSEQFF.

This clonotype occurred many times. The CDR3 DNA is TGCGCCAGCAGCCAAGGCATGGGGAATGAGCAGTTCTTC. Protein sequence: CASSQGMGNEQFF. The chain joins TRBV4-3 to TRBJ2-1, with D unclear. V was cut by 1 base and J by 7 bases, with 8 bases left in between. The germline gives CDR1 LGHNA, CDR2 YSLEER. CDR3 length: 13 amino acids.

CDR3 DNA sequence: TGTGCCAGCAGCGAACCGGGACAGGGATCGTACGAGCAGTACTTC. This sequence encodes CASSEPGQGSYEQYF. V usage is TRBV6-6 and J usage is TRBJ2-7; TRBD1 matches 9 bases. Losses at the gene ends were 6 bases for V and 4 bases for J; bases not matched to a gene: 10. The CDR3 is 15 residues long. Per germline, CDR1 MNHNY and CDR2 SVGAGI (reference sequence).